Sequencing of this TCR beta chain was carried out in a study of blood T cell repertoires in COVID-19. Study-wide context: Spain, Italy and the United States supplied samples that represented acute and convalescent COVID-19. Sources were T cells, B-cell-depleted T cells, or PBMCs; the material itself was cDNA or gDNA.

Original processing methods: Reference gene primer amplification gave nucleated cell count estimates. Sequencing used immunoSEQ multiplex PCR; TCRdb keeps in-frame clones, though not all of them. The V and J calls and clone size were taken over from that table, and D and trimming were inferred from the DNA. The repertoire holds about 260,000 clones, with about 89% as singletons. CDR3 size: 16 residues. Trimming shortened V by 1 base and J by 5 bases, and 18 bases separated the two germline ends. Per germline, CDR1 SGHVS and CDR2 FNYEAQ. This sequence joins TRBV7-6 and TRBJ2-7, with D possibly matching TRBD2 (7 bases). Sequencing input: peripheral blood. The clonotype comes from a man aged 35-49 years who had recovered from COVID-19. CDR3 amino acids: CASSLEGAGARDEQYF. The CDR3 DNA reads TGTGCCAGCAGCTTAGAAGGGGCGGGGGCACGGGACGAGCAGTACTTC.